This TCR beta chain was profiled in a study of blood T cell repertoires in COVID-19. The wider study: The samples span acute and convalescent COVID-19 from the United States, Italy and Spain. Sources were T cells, B-cell-depleted T cells, or PBMCs; the material itself was cDNA or gDNA.

Original data processing: Amplified reference gene primers provided the basis for estimating nucleated cell counts. Assay used: immunoSEQ multiplex PCR; TCRdb lists only in-frame clones, some missing. V, J and clone size are those of that table, while D and trimming were read from the DNA. The table shows 250,000 to 300,000 clones, with around 87% occurring only once. CDR1 is SEHNR and CDR2 is FQNEAQ in the germline V gene (reference sequence). The CDR3 loop spans 13 amino acids. V was trimmed by 7 bases and J by 6 bases, leaving 12 bases between them. This receptor was taken from a man between 18 and 29 years old with active or convalescent COVID-19. The sequenced material came from peripheral blood. V and J are TRBV7-9 and TRBJ2-2; no definite D call. For the CDR3, the DNA is TGTGCCAGCACCTTCCAGAGCGCCGGGGAGCTGTTTTTT. Amino acids: CASTFQSAGELFF.